A selection of T cell receptor beta chains follows, all from one sample in a study of shared clonotypes between healthy human individuals. The table came from immunoSEQ multiplex PCR; TCRdb's copy has only in-frame clones and leaves some out. The table has 2 million to 2.5 million clones, about 94% seen once. Sequenced input: naive CD4+ T cells sorted from blood. The receptors were gathered from a man aged 18 to 30 in good health. Each CDR3 is given with its conserved first and last residue. D genes are given only for firm matches. Size is stated for part of the rows, as once, few or many counts, or as a class when the clone is expanded.

clone_size,d_call,v_call,j_call,cdr3_aa,cdr3_nt
.,.,TRBV6-5,TRBJ1-2,CASRTGRPLNYGYTF,TGTGCCAGCAGGACCGGACGTCCCCTTAACTATGGCTACACCTTC
.,.,TRBV11-2,TRBJ2-7,CASSQTRNEQYF,TGTGCCAGCAGCCAGACTCGCAACGAGCAGTACTTC
.,.,TRBV25-1,TRBJ1-5,CASSGPGTSNQPQHF,TGTGCCAGCAGTGGCCCGGGTACTAGCAATCAGCCCCAGCATTTT
.,TRBD2,TRBV9,TRBJ2-7,CASSRLAGETYEQYF,TGTGCCAGCAGCCGATTAGCGGGGGAGACCTACGAGCAGTACTTC
.,TRBD1,TRBV5-1,TRBJ2-5,CASSLTGGDWETQYF,TGCGCCAGCAGCTTGACAGGGGGCGATTGGGAGACCCAGTACTTC
.,TRBD2,TRBV2,TRBJ2-2,CASSGEGSVGELFF,TGTGCCAGCAGTGGGGAGGGATCGGTCGGGGAGCTGTTTTTT
.,TRBD2,TRBV6-1,TRBJ2-5,CASRAGGKETQYF,TGTGCCAGCCGAGCGGGGGGGAAGGAGACCCAGTACTTC
.,.,TRBV7-9,TRBJ1-3,CASSLISGSGNTIYF,TGTGCCAGCAGCTTAATTTCGGGCTCTGGAAACACCATATATTTT
.,.,TRBV2,TRBJ2-5,CASSREFQETQYF,TGTGCCAGCAGCCGGGAGTTCCAAGAGACCCAGTACTTC
.,.,TRBV28,TRBJ1-5,CASSFVGLYQPQHF,TGTGCCAGCAGTTTTGTGGGGTTATATCAGCCCCAGCATTTT
.,TRBD1,TRBV6-5,TRBJ2-5,CASSYSTGRETQYF,TGTGCCAGCAGTTACTCGACAGGGCGAGAGACCCAGTACTTC
.,.,TRBV10-1,TRBJ1-3,CASSDSALGNTIYF,TGCGCCAGCAGTGATTCGGCTCTTGGAAACACCATATATTTT
.,.,TRBV7-2,TRBJ2-1,CASSPIRSSYNEQFF,TGTGCCAGCAGCCCTATACGGAGCTCCTACAATGAGCAGTTCTTC
.,.,TRBV25-1,TRBJ1-2,CASSESRRGFGYTF,TGTGCCAGCAGTGAATCCCGGAGGGGGTTTGGCTACACCTTC
.,.,TRBV11-2,TRBJ2-7,CASSLVGNEQYF,TGTGCCAGCAGCTTAGTGGGGAACGAGCAGTACTTC
.,TRBD2,TRBV4-1,TRBJ2-1,CASSQAVSGGPNEQFF,TGCGCCAGCAGCCAGGCTGTCTCGGGGGGGCCCAATGAGCAGTTCTTC
few,.,TRBV20-1,TRBJ2-5,CSASGETQYF,TGCAGTGCTAGCGGGGAGACCCAGTACTTC
.,.,TRBV10-3,TRBJ2-5,CAITLAPTETQYF,TGTGCCATCACCCTGGCTCCAACGGAGACCCAGTACTTC
.,TRBD1,TRBV29-1,TRBJ2-7,CSVYTQGSNEQYF,TGCAGCGTTTACACACAGGGGTCGAACGAGCAGTACTTC
.,.,TRBV5-4,TRBJ2-5,CASSLDLETQYF,TGTGCCAGCAGCTTGGACCTGGAGACCCAGTACTTC
.,.,TRBV13,TRBJ2-3,CASSPPRGDTQYF,TGTGCCAGCAGCCCCCCCAGGGGAGATACGCAGTATTTT
.,.,TRBV27,TRBJ2-7,CASSSGTQYEQYF,TGTGCCAGCAGTTCCGGGACCCAATACGAGCAGTACTTC
.,.,TRBV6-1,TRBJ1-5,CASSREGGLNQPQHF,TGTGCCAGCAGTCGGGAAGGAGGGCTCAATCAGCCCCAGCATTTT
.,.,TRBV18,TRBJ1-2,CASSPPKSHGYTF,TGTGCCAGCTCACCACCGAAGAGCCATGGCTACACCTTC
.,TRBD2,TRBV30,TRBJ2-1,CAWSAGLAGYNEQFF,TGTGCCTGGAGTGCCGGACTAGCGGGGTACAATGAGCAGTTCTTC
.,.,TRBV5-1,TRBJ2-2,CASNQGQNTGELFF,TGCGCCAGCAACCAGGGACAGAACACCGGGGAGCTGTTTTTT
.,.,TRBV6-1,TRBJ1-6,CASSERAGETSPLHF,TGTGCCAGCAGTGAAAGGGCAGGGGAGACTTCACCCCTCCACTTT
.,.,TRBV28,TRBJ1-4,CASSSPVTNEKLFF,TGTGCCAGCAGTTCCCCGGTTACAAATGAAAAACTGTTTTTT
.,.,TRBV5-4,TRBJ1-4,CASSAAPGAGEKLFF,TGTGCCAGCAGCGCGGCTCCCGGGGCTGGTGAAAAACTGTTTTTT
.,.,TRBV5-1,TRBJ1-2,CASSLVSANYGYTF,TGCGCCAGCAGCTTGGTGTCAGCTAACTATGGCTACACCTTC
once,TRBD2,TRBV30,TRBJ2-3,CAWSVIGTSINTQYF,TGTGCCTGGAGTGTTATAGGGACTAGCATTAATACGCAGTATTTT
.,.,TRBV25-1,TRBJ2-1,CASNPTAYNEQFF,TGTGCCAGCAACCCGACGGCCTACAATGAGCAGTTCTTC
.,.,TRBV7-9,TRBJ2-2,CASNRQRNTGELFF,TGTGCCAGCAACCGCCAGCGCAACACCGGGGAGCTGTTTTTT
.,.,TRBV6-5,TRBJ1-2,CASTPGNYGYTF,TGTGCCAGCACCCCGGGGAACTATGGCTACACCTTC
.,.,TRBV4-1,TRBJ1-3,CASSQDAPPLGGNTIYF,TGCGCCAGCAGCCAAGATGCCCCCCCCCTGGGTGGAAACACCATATATTTT
once,.,TRBV5-4,TRBJ2-5,CASTPTPQETQYF,TGTGCCAGCACCCCCACACCTCAAGAGACCCAGTACTTC
.,.,TRBV5-1,TRBJ2-1,CASSTDLANEQFF,TGCGCCAGCAGCACCGATCTAGCCAATGAGCAGTTCTTC
.,.,TRBV6-5,TRBJ2-1,CASSYTTRGVYNEQFF,TGTGCCAGCAGTTACACTACTAGGGGGGTCTACAATGAGCAGTTCTTC
.,TRBD2,TRBV27,TRBJ2-3,CASSPGGRSTDTQYF,TGTGCCAGCAGTCCGGGGGGGCGCAGCACAGATACGCAGTATTTT
.,.,TRBV20-1,TRBJ1-3,CSARPGNTIYF,TGCAGTGCTAGACCAGGAAACACCATATATTTT
.,TRBD1,TRBV29-1,TRBJ2-6,CSVAGQGTAGANVLTF,TGCAGCGTTGCCGGACAGGGGACGGCTGGGGCCAACGTCCTGACTTTC
.,.,TRBV30,TRBJ1-2,CAWEGDGYGYTF,TGTGCCTGGGAGGGGGACGGATATGGCTACACCTTC
.,.,TRBV7-6,TRBJ2-7,CASSFLGGSAYEQYF,TGTGCCAGCAGCTTTTTGGGGGGATCAGCCTACGAGCAGTACTTC
.,TRBD2,TRBV6-6,TRBJ2-7,CASSYEAGVTHEQYF,TGTGCCAGCAGTTACGAAGCGGGAGTGACGCACGAGCAGTACTTC
few,.,TRBV5-1,TRBJ1-6,CASSLDGGGSPLHF,TGCGCCAGCAGCTTGGACGGAGGCGGGTCACCCCTCCACTTT
.,.,TRBV2,TRBJ1-2,CASSDDRQIFYGYTF,TGTGCCAGCAGTGATGACAGACAGATTTTCTATGGCTACACCTTC
.,TRBD1,TRBV19,TRBJ1-6,CASSIGGTGGLSPLHF,TGTGCCAGTAGTATAGGCGGGACAGGGGGCCTCTCACCCCTCCACTTT
.,TRBD1,TRBV5-1,TRBJ1-4,CASSLGWTGSTNEKLFF,TGCGCCAGCAGCTTGGGGTGGACAGGATCAACTAATGAAAAACTGTTTTTT
.,.,TRBV19,TRBJ1-2,CASSGGLTRYTF,TGTGCCAGTTCGGGGGGCCTTACCCGCTACACCTTC
.,.,TRBV4-1,TRBJ1-2,CASRNSGGYTF,TGCGCCAGCAGAAACTCAGGTGGCTACACCTTC
.,.,TRBV4-3,TRBJ2-1,CASSQGPKGFDEQFF,TGCGCCAGCAGCCAAGGGCCAAAGGGTTTTGATGAGCAGTTCTTC
.,.,TRBV6-5,TRBJ1-3,CASRIDTAGNTIYF,TGTGCCAGCAGAATAGACACCGCAGGAAACACCATATATTTT
.,.,TRBV18,TRBJ1-4,CASSPLRQADNEKLFF,TGTGCCAGCTCACCCCTCCGACAGGCTGATAATGAAAAACTGTTTTTT
.,.,TRBV18,TRBJ2-7,CASSPFEFGGYEQYF,TGTGCCAGCTCACCCTTCGAGTTCGGCGGCTACGAGCAGTACTTC
once,TRBD1,TRBV14,TRBJ2-7,CASSQWDSYEQYF,TGTGCCAGCAGCCAATGGGACAGCTACGAGCAGTACTTC
once,.,TRBV28,TRBJ1-2,CASLDSLSNYGYTF,TGTGCCAGCTTGGACAGTCTCTCTAACTATGGCTACACCTTC
.,.,TRBV1,TRBJ1-5,CTSSQERDRVAGQPQHF,TGCACCAGCAGCCAAGAAAGGGACAGGGTGGCAGGTCAGCCCCAGCATTTT
.,.,TRBV5-6,TRBJ2-3,CASSLAGGGSDTQYF,TGTGCCAGCAGCTTGGCCGGGGGAGGTTCGGATACGCAGTATTTT
.,TRBD2,TRBV2,TRBJ2-1,CASSEAQGLEQFF,TGTGCCAGCAGTGAAGCGCAGGGACTAGAGCAGTTCTTC